Sequencing of this T cell receptor beta chain was carried out in a study of metastatic and nonmetastatic thyroid tumors. In this sample, this clone turned up many times. The antigen is undetermined. Each patient went into thyroid surgery without having received any treatment. Germline V gene sequence: CDR1 SEHNR, CDR2 FQNEAQ (reference sequence). Trimming pared 6 bases from V and 4 bases from J, leaving 18 bases between. The CDR3 consists of 15 residues. Findings and limits, study-wide: Versus benign nodules, malignant thyroid tumors reportedly had significantly higher TCR beta diversity, in blood and tumor.

TCRdb ran MiXCR on the PCR reads. This sample has 21,000 or so clones; around 18% occur once, and the top ten carry approximately 21%. The chain carries TRBV7-9 and TRBJ1-1; D is unclear. Specimen: blood. The sequence derives from a male donor with papillary thyroid cancer or a benign thyroid nodule (not recorded which). Some clones in this sample may be carry-over from other donors' samples. The CDR3 nucleotides are TGTGCCAGCAGGCCGGTTGGTCGCTTGGTCACTGAAGCTTTCTTT. Translated: CASRPVGRLVTEAFF.